A single sample gave rise to the 13 T cell receptor beta chains below, sequenced in a study of T cell responses to AZD1222 COVID-19 vaccine. Sequenced by immunoSEQ multiplex PCR; TCRdb stores in-frame clones only, minus some. The sample has roughly 92,000 clones, 85% to 90% seen once. This specimen consisted of peripheral blood, obtained 28 days after the second AZD1222 dose. All receptors derive from an adult who received the AZD1222 COVID-19 vaccine.

The J gene is TRBJ1-4, the V gene TRBV10-1; maybe TRBD1 (6 bases). V lost 4 bases and J 3 bases, leaving 9 bases between the germline ends. The CDR3 consists of 14 residues. CDR1 WNHNN and CDR2 SYGVQD come from the germline V gene (reference sequence). CDR3 bases: TGCGCCAGCAGTGCCGGGGGCCCTAATGAAAAACTGTTTTTT. Its translation is CASSAGGPNEKLFF.

This clone has a single count. The chain combines TRBV25-1 with TRBJ2-2; D tentatively fits TRBD1 or TRBD2 (5 bases each). V shed 0 bases and J shed 2 bases, with 10 bases lying between them. The CDR3 length is 16 residues. The V gene's germline CDR1 is MGHDK and CDR2 SYGVNS. The chain's CDR3 is CASSEYGADNTGELFF. CDR3 nucleotides: TGTGCCAGCAGTGAATACGGGGCAGATAACACCGGGGAGCTGTTTTTT. Full variable domain (missing parts from reference TRBV25-1 and TRBJ2-2): EADIYQTPRYLVIGTGKKITLECSQTMGHDKMYWYQQDPGMELHLIHYSYGVNSTEKGDLSSESTVSRIRTEHFPLTLESARPSHTSQYLCASSEYGADNTGELFFGEGSRLTVL.

This CDR3 reads CASSSSGGEQFF. The CDR3 DNA reads TGTGCCAGCAGTTCCTCGGGCGGTGAGCAGTTCTTC. The V and J genes are TRBV12-3 or TRBV12-4 and TRBJ2-1; unclear D gene. The CDR3 spans 12 residues. Between the trimmed V and J ends, which lost 4 bases and 9 bases, there was a span of 10 bases.

V gene TRBV19 combines with J gene TRBJ1-5; the match to TRBD1 covers 9 bases. Germline-derived CDR1 and CDR2 are LNHDA and SQIVND (reference sequence). The CDR3 loop spans 17 amino acids. Unmatched junction bases numbered 8, after V lost 4 bases and J lost 1 base. The CDR3 nucleotides are TGTGCCAGTAGTAGCCTTGGGACAGGGAGAAGCAATCAGCCCCAGCATTTT. It encodes CASSSLGTGRSNQPQHF.

The V call is TRBV5-6, the J call TRBJ1-2; no definite D call. The V and J ends lost 3 bases and 0 bases respectively, with 0 bases between them. From germline, CDR1 is SGHDT and CDR2 YYEEEE. This CDR3 spans 11 amino acids. CDR3 residues: CASSSNYGYTF. CDR3 nucleotide sequence: TGTGCCAGCAGCTCTAACTATGGCTACACCTTC.

The chain has TRBV9 and TRBJ2-5, with D perhaps given as TRBD1 or TRBD2 (6 bases each). Deletions cut 6 bases from V and 1 base from J, with 10 bases between. This CDR3 contains 13 residues. Germline V gives CDR1 SGDLS, CDR2 YYNGEE. The CDR3 sequence: CASTSGAQETQYF. The CDR3 coding sequence is TGTGCCAGCACATCGGGGGCCCAAGAGACCCAGTACTTC.

The rearrangement joins TRBV6-5 to TRBJ1-1; possibly TRBD1 for D (5 bases). The CDR3 is 13 residues long. Germline CDR1 MNHEY, CDR2 SVGAGI. The CDR3 DNA reads as TGTGCTACCAGGGAGGTGGATGTCACTGAAGCTTTCTTT. Amino acids: CATREVDVTEAFF.

The rearrangement uses TRBV9 and TRBJ1-2; D is undetermined. This CDR3 is built from 17 residues. V was shortened by 0 bases and J by 2 bases, with 17 bases between the two germline ends. Germline values: CDR1 SGDLS, CDR2 YYNGEE. The CDR3 coding sequence is TGTGCCAGCAGCGTAGGAGGGCGGAGTACGGTAAACTATGGCTACACCTTC. Translating gives CASSVGGRSTVNYGYTF. Combining the CDR3 with reference TRBV9 and TRBJ1-2 gives the whole variable domain DSGVTQTPKHLITATGQRVTLRCSPRSGDLSVYWYQQSLDQGLQFLIQYYNGEERAKGNILERFSAQQFPDLHSELNLSSLELGDSALYFCASSVGGRSTVNYGYTFGSGTRLTVV.

The CDR3 DNA sequence: TGCGCCAGCAGTGAGAGACTAGCAACTAATGAAAAACTGTTTTTT. Protein sequence: CASSERLATNEKLFF. The genes are TRBV10-2 and TRBJ1-4; D gene ambiguous. The CDR3 has 15 amino acids. CDR1 WSHSY and CDR2 SAAADI come from the germline V gene. The V and J ends lost 2 bases and 0 bases respectively, with 7 bases between them.

The rearrangement joins TRBV20-1 to TRBJ1-2, with a weak D call TRBD1 (6 bases). Germline CDR1 is DFQATT and CDR2 is SNEGSKA (reference sequence). The V and J ends lost 3 bases and 7 bases respectively, with 12 bases between them. The CDR3 has 12 residues. CDR3 region: CSASTGNTGYTF. CDR3 DNA sequence: TGCAGTGCTAGTACAGGGAATACTGGCTACACCTTC.

The chain couples TRBV5-1 to TRBJ1-2, with D possibly matching TRBD1 (5 bases). Germline V CDR1 and CDR2: SGHRS, YFSETQ. There are 13 residues in the CDR3. The germline V and J ends were trimmed by 2 bases and 7 bases, with 12 bases remaining between them. The CDR3 is CASSLGEQLGYTF. Here the CDR3 DNA reads TGCGCCAGCAGCTTAGGGGAACAGCTTGGCTACACCTTC.

The chain joins TRBV25-1 to TRBJ1-3, with D unclear. CDR1 is MGHDK and CDR2 is SYGVNS in the germline V gene. The CDR3 spans 14 residues. The V end was cut by 1 base, the J end by 2 bases, with 6 bases between. The CDR3: CASSESEAGNTIYF. In nucleotides, the CDR3 is TGTGCCAGCAGTGAATCGGAAGCTGGAAACACCATATATTTT.

This chain joins TRBV18 and TRBJ2-1; unclear D gene. CDR3 length: 13 amino acids. The V gene's germline CDR1 is KGHSH and CDR2 LQKENI. V shed 2 bases and J shed 8 bases, with 10 bases lying between them. The CDR3 nucleotides are TGTGCCAGCTCACCAGGCGACCGGCATGAGCAGTTCTTC. Protein product: CASSPGDRHEQFF.